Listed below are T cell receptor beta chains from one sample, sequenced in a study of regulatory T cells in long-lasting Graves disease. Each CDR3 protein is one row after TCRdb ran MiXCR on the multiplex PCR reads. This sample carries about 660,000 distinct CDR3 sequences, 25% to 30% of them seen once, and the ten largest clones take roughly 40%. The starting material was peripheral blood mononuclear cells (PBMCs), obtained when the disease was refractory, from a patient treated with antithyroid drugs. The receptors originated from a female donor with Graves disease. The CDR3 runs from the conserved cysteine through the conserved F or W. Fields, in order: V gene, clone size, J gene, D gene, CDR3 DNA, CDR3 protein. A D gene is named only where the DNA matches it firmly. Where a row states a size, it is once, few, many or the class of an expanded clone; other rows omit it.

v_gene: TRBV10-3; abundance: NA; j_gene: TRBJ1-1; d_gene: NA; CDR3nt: TGTGCCATCAGCTATACAGGGTACACTGAAGCTTTCTTT; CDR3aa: CAISYTGYTEAFF
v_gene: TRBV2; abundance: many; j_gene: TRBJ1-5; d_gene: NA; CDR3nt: TGTGCCAGCATGATAGGGCATGAGGGCAATCAGCCCCAGCATTTT; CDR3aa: CASMIGHEGNQPQHF
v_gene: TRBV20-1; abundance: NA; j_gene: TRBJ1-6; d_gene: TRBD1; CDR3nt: TGCAGTGCAGCCCAGGGGGGTAATTCACCCCTCCACTTT; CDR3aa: CSAAQGGNSPLHF
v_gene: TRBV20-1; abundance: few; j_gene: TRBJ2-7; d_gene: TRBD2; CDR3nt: TGCAGTGCTAGAGCTCCCGCTAGCGGATCCTACGAGCAGTACTTC; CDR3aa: CSARAPASGSYEQYF
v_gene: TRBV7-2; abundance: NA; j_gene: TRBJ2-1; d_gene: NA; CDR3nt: TGTGCCAGCAGCTTAGGGAGCGCTAGCTGGAATGAGCAGTTCTTC; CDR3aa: CASSLGSASWNEQFF
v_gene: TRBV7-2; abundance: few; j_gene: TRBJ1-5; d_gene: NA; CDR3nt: TGTGCCAGCAGGGAGGGGAATTTTCAGCCCCAGCATTTT; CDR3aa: CASREGNFQPQHF
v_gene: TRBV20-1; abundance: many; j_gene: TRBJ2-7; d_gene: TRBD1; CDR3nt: TGCAGTGCTAGGAACGCAAGACAGGGCTCCTACGAGCAGTACTTC; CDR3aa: CSARNARQGSYEQYF
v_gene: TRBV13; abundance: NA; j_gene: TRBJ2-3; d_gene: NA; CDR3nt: TGTGCCAGCAGCCCTTGGGACTCTCGGGGGGATACGCAGTATTTT; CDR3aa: CASSPWDSRGDTQYF
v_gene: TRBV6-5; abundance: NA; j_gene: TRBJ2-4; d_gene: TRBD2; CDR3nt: TGTGCCAGCAGTTACTTCCCTAGCGGGAGGGCCTTGAGCGCCAAAAACATTCAGTACTTC; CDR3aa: CASSYFPSGRALSAKNIQYF
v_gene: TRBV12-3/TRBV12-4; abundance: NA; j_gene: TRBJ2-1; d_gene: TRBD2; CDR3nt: TGTGCCAGCAGTCAGAGTAGCGGGAGGGCCTACAATGAGCAGTTCTTC; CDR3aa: CASSQSSGRAYNEQFF
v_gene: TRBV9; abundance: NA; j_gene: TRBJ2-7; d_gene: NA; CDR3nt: TGTGCCAGCAGCGCAGACCCAGGGTCTGACGAGCAGTACTTC; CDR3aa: CASSADPGSDEQYF
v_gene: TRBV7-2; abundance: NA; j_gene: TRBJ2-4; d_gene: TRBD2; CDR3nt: TGTGCCAGCAGCCGCACTTCCCAGCGGGGAGGGACTAAAGCCAAAAACATTCAGTACTTC; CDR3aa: CASSRTSQRGGTKAKNIQYF
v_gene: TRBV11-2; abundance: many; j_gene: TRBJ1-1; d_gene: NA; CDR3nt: TGTGCCAGCAGTCTCGAGGAGTCCACTGAAGCTTTCTTT; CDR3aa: CASSLEESTEAFF
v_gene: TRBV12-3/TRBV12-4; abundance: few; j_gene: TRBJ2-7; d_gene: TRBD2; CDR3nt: TGTGCCAGCATGACCGCGGGGGGGTACGAGCAGTACTTC; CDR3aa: CASMTAGGYEQYF
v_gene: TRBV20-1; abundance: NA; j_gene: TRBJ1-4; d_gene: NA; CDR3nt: TGCAGTGCTGCTCTGGATGAAAAACTGTTTTTT; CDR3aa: CSAALDEKLFF
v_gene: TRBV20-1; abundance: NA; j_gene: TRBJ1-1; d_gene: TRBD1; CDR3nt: TGCAGTGCCAAGACAGGGGGTGAAGCTTTCTTT; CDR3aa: CSAKTGGEAFF
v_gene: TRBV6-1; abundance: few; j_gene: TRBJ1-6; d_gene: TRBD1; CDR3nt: TGTGCCAGCAGATCCGGACAGGGTCCGGATTCACCCCTCCACTTT; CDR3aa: CASRSGQGPDSPLHF
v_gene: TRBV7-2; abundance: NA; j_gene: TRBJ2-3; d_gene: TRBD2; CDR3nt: TGTGCCAGCAGCTTAGTAGCGGGGAGCCACCCAGATACGCAGTATTTT; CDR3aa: CASSLVAGSHPDTQYF
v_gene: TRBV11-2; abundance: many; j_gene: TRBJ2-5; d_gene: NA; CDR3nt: TGTGCCAGCAGCTTAGGGTCCAACTCCGAAGAGACCCAGTACTTC; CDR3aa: CASSLGSNSEETQYF
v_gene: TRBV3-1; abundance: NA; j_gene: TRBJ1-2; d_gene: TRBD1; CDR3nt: TGTGCCAGCCGCCGAGGACAGGAAGTTGGCTACACCTTC; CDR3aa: CASRRGQEVGYTF
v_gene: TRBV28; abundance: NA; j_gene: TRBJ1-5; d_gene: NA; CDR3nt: TGTGCCAGCCCCCCATTACGCGGGAGGGGAAATTATCAGCCCCAGCATTTT; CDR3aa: CASPPLRGRGNYQPQHF
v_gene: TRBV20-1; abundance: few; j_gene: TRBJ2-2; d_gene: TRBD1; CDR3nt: TGCAGTGCTTCACAGGGGGCGAACACCGGGGAGCTGTTTTTT; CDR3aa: CSASQGANTGELFF
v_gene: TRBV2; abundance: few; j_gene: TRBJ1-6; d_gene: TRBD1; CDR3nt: TGTGCCAGCAGTGGGACAGGGACTTCACCCCTCCACTTT; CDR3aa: CASSGTGTSPLHF
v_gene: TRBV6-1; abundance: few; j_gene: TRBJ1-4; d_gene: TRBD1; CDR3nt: TGCGCCAGCAGTCGGGACAGCGGTGAAAAACTGTTTTTT; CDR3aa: CASSRDSGEKLFF
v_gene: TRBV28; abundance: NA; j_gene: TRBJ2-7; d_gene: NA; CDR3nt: TGTGCCAGCAGTGAAGACCCAGGCTACGAGCAGTACTTC; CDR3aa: CASSEDPGYEQYF
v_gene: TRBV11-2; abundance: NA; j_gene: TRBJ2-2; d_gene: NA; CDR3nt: TGTGCCAGCAGACATCCGTACGGGGAGCTGTTTTTT; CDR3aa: CASRHPYGELFF
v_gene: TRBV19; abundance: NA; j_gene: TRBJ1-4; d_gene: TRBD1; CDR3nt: TGTGCCAGTAGTAGTCTCTATCAAACACCGGGACAGCCTAATGAAAAACTGTTTTTT; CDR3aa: CASSSLYQTPGQPNEKLFF
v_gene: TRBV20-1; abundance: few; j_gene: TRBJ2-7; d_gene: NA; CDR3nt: TGCAGTGCTAGTTCGCAGGGCTACGAGCAGTACTTC; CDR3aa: CSASSQGYEQYF
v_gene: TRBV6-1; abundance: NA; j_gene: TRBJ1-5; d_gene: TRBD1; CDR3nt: TGTGCCAGCAACCGGGACAGGGGAGGAAACAATCAGCCCCAGCATTTT; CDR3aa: CASNRDRGGNNQPQHF
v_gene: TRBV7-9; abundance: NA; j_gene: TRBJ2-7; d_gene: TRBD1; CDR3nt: TGTGCCAGCAGCTTCGGCCGGGACAGCGGCTACGAGCAGTACTTC; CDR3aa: CASSFGRDSGYEQYF
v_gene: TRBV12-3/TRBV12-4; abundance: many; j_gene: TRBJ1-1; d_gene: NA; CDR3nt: TGTGCCAGCAGTTGGAACAGCGGTCCCACCACCTACACTGAAGCTTTCTTT; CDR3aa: CASSWNSGPTTYTEAFF
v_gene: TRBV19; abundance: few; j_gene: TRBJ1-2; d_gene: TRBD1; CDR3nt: TGTGCCAGTAGTCTCGCCGGGACAGGGGGAGCTAACTATGGCTACACCTTC; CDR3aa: CASSLAGTGGANYGYTF
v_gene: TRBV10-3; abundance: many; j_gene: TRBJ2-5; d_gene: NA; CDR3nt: TGTGCCATCAGTGACGAGGGGGGGGGAGAGGGCTTCCAAGAGACCCAGTACTTC; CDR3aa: CAISDEGGGEGFQETQYF
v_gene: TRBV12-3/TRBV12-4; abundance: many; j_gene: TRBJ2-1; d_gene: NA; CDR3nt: TGTGCCAGCAGTTTCCTACGGAGCGAGCAGTTCTTC; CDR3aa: CASSFLRSEQFF
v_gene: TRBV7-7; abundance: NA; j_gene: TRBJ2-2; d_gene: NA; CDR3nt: TGTGCCAGCAGCTTAGTGGTCAGCCCCACCGGGGAGCTGTTTTTT; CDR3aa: CASSLVVSPTGELFF
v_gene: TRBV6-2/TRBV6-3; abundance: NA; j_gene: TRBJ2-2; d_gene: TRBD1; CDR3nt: TGTGCCAGCAGTTCGATCCGGACAGGGAACACCGGGGAGCTGTTTTTT; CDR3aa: CASSSIRTGNTGELFF
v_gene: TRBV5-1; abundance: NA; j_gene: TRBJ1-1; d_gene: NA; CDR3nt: TGCGCCAGCAGCTTGGATACGGCGGGGACTGAAGCTTTCTTT; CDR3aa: CASSLDTAGTEAFF
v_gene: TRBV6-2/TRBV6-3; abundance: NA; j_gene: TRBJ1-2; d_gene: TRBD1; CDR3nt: TGTGCCAGCAGTTTCCAGGGGGCACCCAACTATGGCTACACCTTC; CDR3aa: CASSFQGAPNYGYTF
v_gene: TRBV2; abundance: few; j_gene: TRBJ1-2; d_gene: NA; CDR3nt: TGTGCCAGTCAGTTGGGGGTTGGGACTAACTATGGCTACACCTTC; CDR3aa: CASQLGVGTNYGYTF
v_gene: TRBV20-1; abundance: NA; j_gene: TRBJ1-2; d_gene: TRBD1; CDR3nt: TGCAGTGGAGATACCGGGACAGGGGAGGTCTATGGCTACACCTTC; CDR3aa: CSGDTGTGEVYGYTF
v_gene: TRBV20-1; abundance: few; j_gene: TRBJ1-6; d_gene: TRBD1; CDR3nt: TGCAGTGCGGGACAGCGACCTTCCCTTAATTCACCCCTCCACTTT; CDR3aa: CSAGQRPSLNSPLHF
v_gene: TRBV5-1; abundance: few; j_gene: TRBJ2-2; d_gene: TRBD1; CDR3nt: TGCGCCAGCAGCCCCTATACAGGGGGGAACACCGGGGAGCTGTTTTTT; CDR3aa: CASSPYTGGNTGELFF
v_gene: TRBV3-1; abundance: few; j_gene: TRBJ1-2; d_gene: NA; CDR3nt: TGTGCCAGCAGCCGTTCCGACTGGTATGGCTACACCTTC; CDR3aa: CASSRSDWYGYTF
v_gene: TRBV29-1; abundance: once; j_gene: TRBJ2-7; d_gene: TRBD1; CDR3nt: TGCAGCGTGCTGACAGGGGGAAGCTACGAGCAGTACTTC; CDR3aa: CSVLTGGSYEQYF
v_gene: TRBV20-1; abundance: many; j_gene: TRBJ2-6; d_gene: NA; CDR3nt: TGCAGTGCTAGAGTCCCTGGGGCCAACGTCCTGACTTTC; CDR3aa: CSARVPGANVLTF
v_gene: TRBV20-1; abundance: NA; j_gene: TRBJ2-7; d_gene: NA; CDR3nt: TGCAGTGCTAGATCACCGCGACAGGCCCGCTACGAGCAGTACTTC; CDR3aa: CSARSPRQARYEQYF
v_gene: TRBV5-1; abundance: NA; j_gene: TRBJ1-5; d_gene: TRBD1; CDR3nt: TGCGCCAGCAGCAGAGGACAGGGGGATCAGCCCCAGCATTTT; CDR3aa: CASSRGQGDQPQHF
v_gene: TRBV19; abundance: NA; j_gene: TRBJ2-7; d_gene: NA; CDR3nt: TGTGCCAGTCGGTCCAGGGGCCACGAGCAGTACTTC; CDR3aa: CASRSRGHEQYF
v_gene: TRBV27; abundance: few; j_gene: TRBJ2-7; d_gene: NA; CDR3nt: TGTGCCAGCAGTTTTGGTACAGGTGCTACCTACGAGCAGTACTTC; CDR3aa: CASSFGTGATYEQYF
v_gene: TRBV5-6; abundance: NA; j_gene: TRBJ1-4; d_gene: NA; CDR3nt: TGTGCCAGCAGCCTGTCGGATTCTGAAAATGAAAAACTGTTTTTT; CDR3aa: CASSLSDSENEKLFF
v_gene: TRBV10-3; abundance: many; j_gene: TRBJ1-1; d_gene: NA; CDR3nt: TGTGCCATCAGTGATCCGGGACACATGAACACTGAAGCTTTCTTT; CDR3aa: CAISDPGHMNTEAFF